The 15 T cell receptor beta chains given below trace back to one sample, sequenced in a study of T cell responses to AZD1222 COVID-19 vaccine. Assay: immunoSEQ multiplex PCR; the TCRdb copy retains only in-frame clones and omits some. The table lists some 170,000 clones, about 87% of them singletons. The sequencing used peripheral blood, collected 28 days after the second dose of the MenACWY control vaccine. These TCRs come from an adult who received the MenACWY meningococcal vaccine as a control.

The rearrangement joins TRBV25-1 to TRBJ2-7; tentative D call: TRBD1 (6 bases). The CDR3 contains 14 residues. Trimming cost V 3 bases and J 6 bases, with 15 bases left between them. Looked up from germline, CDR1 is MGHDK and CDR2 is SYGVNS. CDR3 coding DNA: TGTGCCAGCAGTGACCCCCCTCACAGGGCCGAGCAGTACTTC. It codes for CASSDPPHRAEQYF.

This clone was recorded only once. The V call is TRBV4-3, the J call TRBJ2-1; D is perhaps TRBD2 (5 bases). Between the trimmed V and J ends, which lost 0 bases and 3 bases, there was a span of 12 bases. The CDR3 consists of 16 residues. From germline, CDR1 is LGHNA and CDR2 YSLEER. The CDR3 nucleotides read TGCGCCAGCAGCCAAGATTACCGAGCGGACTACAATGAGCAGTTCTTC. Amino acid sequence: CASSQDYRADYNEQFF.

This clone was detected a few times. The rearrangement joins TRBV30 to TRBJ2-7; weak D call: TRBD1 (5 bases). Germline CDR1 and CDR2: GTSNPN and SVGIG (reference sequence). The V end lost 0 bases, the J end lost 5 bases, and 14 bases lay between the germline ends. The CDR3 length is 14 residues. CDR3 loop: CAWSVRGPRDEQYF. Written as DNA, the CDR3 is TGTGCCTGGAGTGTAAGGGGCCCAAGGGACGAGCAGTACTTC.

The V gene is TRBV30, the J gene TRBJ2-2, with a possible D match to TRBD1 (5 bases). CDR1 GTSNPN and CDR2 SVGIG come from the germline V gene (reference sequence). This CDR3 has 12 amino acids. Trimming removed 4 bases at V and 7 bases at J, with 10 bases between. The CDR3 region has the DNA TGTGCCTGGAACGTTAGGGGCGGGGAGCTGTTTTTT. Protein sequence: CAWNVRGGELFF. Variable domain in full (rest from reference TRBV30 and TRBJ2-2): SQTIHQWPATLVQPVGSPLSLECTVEGTSNPNLYWYRQAAGRGLQLLFYSVGIGQISSEVPQNLSASRPQDRQFILSSKKLLLSDSGFYLCAWNVRGGELFFGEGSRLTVL.

The chain is built from TRBV21-1 and TRBJ1-1. TRBV21-1 is a pseudogene. The CDR3 extends over 13 amino acids. The CDR3 bases are TGTGCCAGCAGCAAGGGGTCGGCTCGGGGAGCTTTCTTT. Translating gives CASSKGSARGAFF.

The chain couples TRBV7-9 to TRBJ2-5; TRBD1 might be the D (6 bases). Trimming removed 5 bases at V and 5 bases at J, with 15 bases between. The germline V gene has CDR1 SEHNR and CDR2 FQNEAQ (reference sequence). The CDR3 loop spans 14 amino acids. CDR3: CASSPGTGKETQYF. The CDR3, as DNA: TGTGCCAGCAGCCCAGGAACAGGGAAGGAGACCCAGTACTTC. Based on the CDR3 plus reference TRBV7-9 and TRBJ2-5, the full variable domain is DTGVSQNPRHKITKRGQNVTFRCDPISEHNRLYWYRQTLGQGPEFLTYFQNEAQLEKSRLLSDRFSAERPKGSFSTLEIQRTEQGDSAMYLCASSPGTGKETQYFGPGTRLLVL.

The chain recombines TRBV6-5 with TRBJ1-2; no firm D call. The CDR3 has 16 amino acids. The V gene's germline CDR1 is MNHEY and CDR2 SVGAGI. The V end was cut by 3 bases, the J end by 1 base, with 15 bases between. The CDR3 DNA reads as TGTGCCAGCAGTTATACGGACCGAGGAGATAACTATGGCTACACCTTC. Translation gives CASSYTDRGDNYGYTF.

This chain joins TRBV7-9 and TRBJ2-7, with TRBD2 matching over 9 bases. Trimming removed 5 bases from V and 6 bases from J; junction bases left unmatched: 20. The CDR3 is 18 amino acids. In germline, CDR1 is SEHNR, CDR2 FQNEAQ (reference sequence). CDR3 bases: TGTGCCAGCAGCCGCCAGACTAGCGGACCGCGAACCCCCGGCGAGCAGTACTTC. Protein: CASSRQTSGPRTPGEQYF.

The genes are TRBV3-1 (or the pseudogene TRBV3-2) and TRBJ2-2, with TRBD2 matching 8 bases. The CDR3 has 15 residues. The J segment lost 5 bases and the V segment lost 1 base, leaving 3 bases of the junction unmatched. Germline values: CDR1 LGHDT, CDR2 YNNKEL (reference sequence). The CDR3 sequence is CASSQVAGRTGELFF. DNA of the CDR3: TGTGCCAGCAGCCAAGTAGCGGGACGGACCGGGGAGCTGTTTTTT.

This chain uses TRBV6-2 or TRBV6-3 with TRBJ2-3, with D perhaps matching TRBD2 (6 bases). With 4 bases removed from V and 0 bases from J, the gap between germline ends came to 20 bases. The germline V gene encodes CDR1 MNHEY and CDR2 SVGEGT. This CDR3 spans 18 amino acids. CDR3 bases: TGTGCCAGCAGTTTTTCCGATAACGCCGGGACTAGCACAGATACGCAGTATTTT. As protein: CASSFSDNAGTSTDTQYF.

With regard to this clone: One end of the junction varies from germline; a read error may be responsible. This rearrangement joins TRBV30 to TRBJ2-1, with a weak D call TRBD2 (6 bases). This CDR3 comprises 11 residues. Germline CDR1 is GTSNPN and CDR2 is SVGIG (reference sequence). The CDR3 spells CAGRWEDEQFF. The CDR3 bases are TGTGCCGGGAGGTGGGAAGATGAGCAGTTCTTC.

The chain has TRBV27 and TRBJ2-1; D is undetermined. In germline, CDR1 is MNHEY, CDR2 SMNVEV (reference sequence). Trimming left V 8 bases short and J 8 bases short, with 10 bases between. The CDR3 has 11 amino acids. The CDR3 nucleotides are TGTGCCAGCTCCCGAGATGATGAGCAGTTCTTC. Translating it yields CASSRDDEQFF.

This chain links TRBV28 with TRBJ1-4; TRBD1 might be the D (5 bases). Trimming stripped 7 bases from V and 6 bases from J, with 21 bases between. The CDR3 spans 16 residues. The germline gives CDR1 MDHEN, CDR2 SYDVKM. The CDR3 loop is CASTHPPGESDEKLFF. The CDR3 DNA reads TGTGCCAGCACCCATCCTCCGGGGGAATCTGATGAAAAACTGTTTTTT.

This clone showed up just once. The rearrangement uses TRBV11-2 and TRBJ2-5; D gene uncertain. This CDR3 spans 14 amino acids. Per germline, CDR1 SGHAT and CDR2 FQNNGV. V was pared by 2 bases and J by 1 base, with 8 bases between. The DNA for the CDR3 is TGTGCCAGCAGCTTATACTCTATCCAAGAGACCCAGTACTTC. Amino acids: CASSLYSIQETQYF.

The rearrangement uses TRBV24-1 and TRBJ2-2, with no clear D. Trimming pared 1 base from V and 0 bases from J, leaving 8 bases between. Germline V gives CDR1 KGHDR, CDR2 SFDVKD. The CDR3 extends over 16 amino acids. DNA for the CDR3: TGTGCCACCAGTGATTTAAGTCAAGCGAACACCGGGGAGCTGTTTTTT. It encodes CATSDLSQANTGELFF.